One TCR beta chain is described in this entry. Antigen: not known. These data belong to a study of shared clonotypes between healthy human individuals. Study context: Donors, aged 18 to 49, were a couple of women and a few men.

Division of CD4+ cells produced a CD45RA+ naive subset and a CD45RA-negative memory subset. The ends were cut back, 0 bases at V and 6 bases at J, with 8 bases in the middle. CDR1 SGHRS and CDR2 YFSETQ come from the germline V gene. The CDR3 consists of 13 residues. Data came from immunoSEQ multiplex PCR; TCRdb stores just in-frame clones and leaves some out. The table has about 700,000 clones, around 74% seen once. Overall study findings and caveats: Naive CD4 clonotypes overlapped across a handful of donors at approximately 4.5%. Rarefaction curves obtained for sorted subsets showed sequencing incomplete despite large depth.

The chain recombines TRBV5-1 with TRBJ2-3; perhaps D is TRBD1 or TRBD2 (5 bases each). The receptor's source is a woman under 40 in good health. The material sequenced was memory CD4+ T cells sorted from blood. Subset defined: CD45RA-negative fraction. The CDR3 coding sequence is TGCGCCAGCAGCTTGGTCGGGACGGATACGCAGTATTTT. This codes for CASSLVGTDTQYF. The whole variable domain, remainder taken from reference TRBV5-1 and TRBJ2-3, is KAGVTQTPRYLIKTRGQQVTLSCSPISGHRSVSWYQQTPGQGLQFLFEYFSETQRNKGNFPGRFSGRQFSNSRSEMNVSTLELGDSALYLCASSLVGTDTQYFGPGTRLTVL.